The 22 T cell receptor beta chains presented below share a single source sample, sequenced in a study of human T cells and chemical hapten exposure. MiXCR, applied by TCRdb to the RACE reads, yields one record per CDR3 protein. The sample yields fewer than 200,000 distinct CDR3 sequences, 20% to 25% seen once. This sample's time point: patch test 1, 2 weeks after DPC sensitization. The treatment is: therapeutic diphenylcyclopropenone sensitization with weekly scalp DPC. The sample here was whole blood, taken in connection with sensitization to the hapten diphenylcyclopropenone (DPC). The origin of the receptors is a woman between 45 and 60 years old with alopecia areata. Some clones in this sample may be carry-over from other donors' samples.

This chain joins TRBV20-1 and TRBJ1-1; tentatively, D is TRBD1 (5 bases). The CDR3 spans 13 residues. The V end lost 5 bases, the J end lost 1 base, and 11 bases lay between the germline ends. Germline CDR1 is DFQATT and CDR2 is SNEGSKA (reference sequence). CDR3 sequence: CSAGTAANTEAFF. The CDR3 DNA reads TGCAGTGCTGGGACTGCCGCGAACACTGAAGCTTTCTTT.

The V gene is TRBV10-3, the J gene TRBJ2-3; unclear D gene. Germline CDR1 ENHRY, CDR2 SYGVKD. The CDR3 contains 13 residues. Trimming pared 4 bases from V and 6 bases from J, leaving 11 bases between. Written as DNA, the CDR3 is TGTGCCATCAGTGTAGAGTCCCGGGATACGCAGTATTTT. This gives the protein CAISVESRDTQYF.

This clonotype was detected only a few times. A junction end diverges from the germline sequence, so it may reflect a read error. V usage is TRBV11-2 and J usage is TRBJ2-1; TRBD2 aligns across 10 bases. The CDR3 length is 13 residues. The germline gives CDR1 SGHAT, CDR2 FQNNGV. The CDR3 sequence is CASSNLAGVRKSF. Here the CDR3 DNA reads TGTGCCAGCAGCAACCTAGCGGGAGTCCGAAAATCCTTC.

The CDR3 sequence is CASSRERDEQYF. CDR3 sequence (DNA): TGTGCCAGCAGCCGGGAGCGGGACGAGCAGTACTTC. V gene TRBV5-6 combines with J gene TRBJ2-7, with TRBD2 as a possible D gene (6 bases). V dropped 4 bases and J dropped 5 bases, with 10 bases sitting between them. CDR1 and CDR2 (germline): SGHDT, YYEEEE. This CDR3 contains 12 residues.

This clonotype came up a few times. The CDR3 bases are TGCAGTGCAGGACTAGGTCGGTCCCCCTACGAGCAGTACTTC. It yields the protein CSAGLGRSPYEQYF. V and J are TRBV20-1 and TRBJ2-7; TRBD2 aligns across 7 bases. Germline CDR1 reads DFQATT; CDR2 reads SNEGSKA (reference sequence). The V segment lost 6 bases and the J segment 2 bases; nucleotides outside the gene matches: 10. The CDR3 loop spans 14 amino acids.

This clonotype turned up a few times. This CDR3 is CASRGLAGDTQYF. The CDR3 DNA follows: TGTGCCAGCAGGGGACTAGCGGGGGATACGCAGTATTTT. V is TRBV7-2 and J is TRBJ2-3, with 13 bases lining up with TRBD2. CDR3 size: 13 residues. CDR1 and CDR2 (germline): SGHTA, FQGNSA. V lost 6 bases to trimming and J lost 6 bases; unmatched junction nucleotides: 0.

J is TRBJ2-1 and V is TRBV27; 8 bases line up with TRBD2. V shed 7 bases, J shed 0 bases, and the junction held 11 bases outside the gene matches. The CDR3 contains 17 residues. CDR1 MNHEY and CDR2 SMNVEV come from the germline V gene (reference sequence). The CDR3 sequence: CASKAVMSGSSYNEQFF. DNA for the CDR3: TGTGCCAGCAAAGCGGTCATGAGCGGGAGCTCCTACAATGAGCAGTTCTTC.

The CDR3: CASRTGAYNSPLHF. In DNA, the CDR3 is TGTGCCAGTAGGACAGGGGCCTATAATTCACCCCTCCACTTT. The chain uses TRBV27 and TRBJ1-6; 9 nucleotides match TRBD1. Losses at the gene ends were 9 bases for V and 2 bases for J; bases not matched to a gene: 2. The CDR3 is made up of 14 amino acids. CDR1 is MNHEY, CDR2 SMNVEV, per germline (reference sequence).

This clonotype was detected a few times. The genes are TRBV19 and TRBJ2-7; no definite D call. This CDR3 is 13 amino acids long. The V end was cut by 4 bases, the J end by 3 bases, with 10 bases between. CDR1 is LNHDA and CDR2 is SQIVND in the germline V gene (reference sequence). The DNA for the CDR3 is TGTGCCAGTAGTACCCTCGGCGGCTACGAGCAGTACTTC. Protein sequence: CASSTLGGYEQYF.

The rearrangement joins TRBV20-1 to TRBJ2-1, with D hard to call. This CDR3 is built from 13 residues. The germline V and J ends were trimmed by 1 base and 5 bases, with 9 bases remaining between them. CDR1 and CDR2 (germline): DFQATT, SNEGSKA (reference sequence). CDR3 loop: CSARVVANNEQFF. Written as DNA, the CDR3 is TGCAGTGCTAGAGTGGTGGCCAACAATGAGCAGTTCTTC.

This clonotype was found a few times. V gene TRBV5-1 combines with J gene TRBJ1-1, with D possibly TRBD1 on 5 matching bases. The CDR3 length is 14 residues. The germline CDR1 and CDR2 sequences are SGHRS and YFSETQ. V was pared by 9 bases and J by 1 base, with 16 bases between. The DNA of the CDR3 is TGCGCCACCAAGCAGGGAGCGGCGAACACTGAAGCTTTCTTT. Its protein is CATKQGAANTEAFF.

This clonotype was seen a few times. The V and J genes are TRBV7-9 and TRBJ1-6; unclear D gene. The CDR3 runs to 15 residues. Germline CDR1 reads SEHNR; CDR2 reads FQNEAQ (reference sequence). Trimming cost V 4 bases and J 9 bases, with 16 bases left between them. The CDR3 is CASSSGDGLGSPLHF. The DNA of the CDR3 is TGTGCCAGCAGCTCCGGAGATGGCCTAGGTTCACCCCTCCACTTT.

The chain combines TRBV29-1 with TRBJ2-7; D is undetermined. V lost 6 bases to trimming and J lost 2 bases, with 14 bases between them. This CDR3 comprises 13 residues. Germline V gene data show CDR1 as SQVTM and CDR2 as ANQGSEA. The DNA of the CDR3 is TGCAGCGTAAGCGACTCCTTAACCTACGAGCAGTACTTC. This gives the protein CSVSDSLTYEQYF.

This clonotype was recorded a few times. This chain joins TRBV5-1 and TRBJ2-5; 11 bases fit TRBD2. CDR1 is SGHRS, CDR2 YFSETQ, per germline. There are 15 residues in the CDR3. The V and J ends lost 4 bases and 1 base, in that order; junction bases with no gene match: 3. CDR3 in amino acids: CASSPLAGAQETQYF. The CDR3, as DNA: TGCGCCAGCAGCCCACTAGCGGGAGCCCAAGAGACCCAGTACTTC. The full variable domain, rest sourced from reference TRBV5-1 and TRBJ2-5, is KAGVTQTPRYLIKTRGQQVTLSCSPISGHRSVSWYQQTPGQGLQFLFEYFSETQRNKGNFPGRFSGRQFSNSRSEMNVSTLELGDSALYLCASSPLAGAQETQYFGPGTRLLVL.

This chain joins TRBV7-2 and TRBJ2-1; D is uncertain. The CDR3 runs to 14 residues. V was trimmed by 5 bases and J by 4 bases, leaving 12 bases between them. The germline V gene has CDR1 SGHTA and CDR2 FQGNSA. This chain's CDR3 is CASSPHLMYNEQFF. The CDR3 DNA is TGTGCCAGCAGCCCCCACCTCATGTACAATGAGCAGTTCTTC.

The genes are TRBV12-3 or TRBV12-4 and TRBJ2-3; no reliable D call. The CDR3 spans 14 residues. V lost 3 bases and J lost 2, with 9 bases in between. The CDR3 reads CASSLFVSTDTQYF. The CDR3 DNA follows: TGTGCCAGCAGTTTGTTTGTTTCCACAGATACGCAGTATTTT.

There are a few counts of this clonotype. V and J are TRBV7-2 and TRBJ2-7; no firm D call. Trimming took off 3 bases at V and 6 bases at J, with 9 bases between the two ends. The CDR3 extends over 12 amino acids. CDR1 is SGHTA and CDR2 is FQGNSA in the germline V gene. CDR3 sequence reads: CASSLTPSEQYF. CDR3 bases: TGTGCCAGCAGCTTGACTCCCTCCGAGCAGTACTTC.

The V gene is TRBV4-2, the J gene TRBJ1-1; 7 bases align to TRBD1. This CDR3 contains 18 residues. The V gene end was trimmed by 5 bases and the J gene end by 0 bases; junction bases not matched to a gene: 15. CDR1 is LGHNA, CDR2 YNFKEQ, per germline. CDR3 region: CASSVQSGTANMNTEAFF. In DNA, the CDR3 is TGTGCCAGCAGCGTTCAATCAGGGACAGCAAACATGAACACTGAAGCTTTCTTT.

As regards this clonotype: One end of the junction is discordant with germline, which a read error may explain. The J gene is TRBJ2-3, the V gene TRBV2; D remains ambiguous. Germline CDR1 reads SNHLY; CDR2 reads FYNNEI. The CDR3 contains 15 residues. The CDR3 nucleotides are TGTGCCAGCAGTCAAGCAGAAACGGACACAGATACGCAGTATTTT. This translates into CASSQAETDTDTQYF.

V is TRBV29-1 and J is TRBJ2-1, with 7 nucleotides matching TRBD1. The V segment lost 6 bases and the J segment 15 bases; nucleotides outside the gene matches: 14. This CDR3 is 12 amino acids long. The V gene's germline CDR1 is SQVTM and CDR2 ANQGSEA. The CDR3 loop is CSVTPETGSLFF. As DNA, the CDR3 is TGCAGCGTAACGCCCGAGACAGGGTCTCTGTTCTTC.

There are a few counts of this clonotype. The CDR3 protein is CASSSAPDSPLHF. CDR3 nucleotides: TGTGCCAGCAGCTCCGCACCCGATTCACCCCTCCACTTT. This chain links TRBV11-2 with TRBJ1-6, with unresolved D. Germline-derived CDR1 and CDR2 are SGHAT and FQNNGV. V was pared by 4 bases and J by 8 bases, with 9 bases between. The CDR3 is made up of 13 amino acids.

This clonotype has a handful of counts. The rearrangement uses TRBV11-2 and TRBJ2-7, with TRBD2 matching 9 bases. Trimming removed 2 bases from V and 5 bases from J; junction bases left unmatched: 10. This CDR3 is 16 amino acids long. Germline V CDR1 and CDR2: SGHAT, FQNNGV. For the CDR3, the DNA is TGTGCCAGCAGCTTAAGGCGGGAGGGCGCTTATGACGAGCAGTACTTC. This gives the protein CASSLRREGAYDEQYF. The variable domain in full, with the rest retrieved from reference TRBV11-2 and TRBJ2-7, is EAGVAQSPRYKIIEKRQSVAFWCNPISGHATLYWYQQILGQGPKLLIQFQNNGVVDDSQLPKDRFSAERLKGVDSTLKIQPAKLEDSAVYLCASSLRREGAYDEQYFGPGTRLTVT.